This T cell receptor beta chain derives from a study of cytomegalovirus exposure and HLA in healthy donors. Overall study findings and caveats: Immune exposure information available was restricted to CMV serostatus. Indistinguishable V segments such as TRBV6-2 and TRBV6-3 were excluded. TCR beta V- and J-gene trimming was later associated with a missense DCLRE1C variant. For cytomegalovirus status, the classifier reportedly gave diagnoses with high specificity and sensitivity.

The CDR3 has 14 amino acids. Germline V gives CDR1 MNHEY, CDR2 SVGAGI. Trimming removed 5 bases from V and 6 bases from J; junction bases left unmatched: 8. On this clone: Its antigen is as yet unknown.

A multiplex PCR was run with 60 Vbeta primers and 13 Jbeta primers. TCRdb's table, derived via immunoSEQ multiplex PCR, lists solely in-frame clones and lacks some. The sample has more than 200,000 clones, around 83% seen once; the top ten hold over 1.1%. The chain uses TRBV6-5 and TRBJ2-7, with 9 positions matching TRBD1. The receptor was derived from a girl aged 5-17 years in good health and CMV-seronegative. The sample consisted of PBMCs. This chain's CDR3 is CASSPSGTGTEQYF. For the CDR3, the DNA is TGTGCCAGCAGTCCTTCCGGGACAGGGACCGAGCAGTACTTC.